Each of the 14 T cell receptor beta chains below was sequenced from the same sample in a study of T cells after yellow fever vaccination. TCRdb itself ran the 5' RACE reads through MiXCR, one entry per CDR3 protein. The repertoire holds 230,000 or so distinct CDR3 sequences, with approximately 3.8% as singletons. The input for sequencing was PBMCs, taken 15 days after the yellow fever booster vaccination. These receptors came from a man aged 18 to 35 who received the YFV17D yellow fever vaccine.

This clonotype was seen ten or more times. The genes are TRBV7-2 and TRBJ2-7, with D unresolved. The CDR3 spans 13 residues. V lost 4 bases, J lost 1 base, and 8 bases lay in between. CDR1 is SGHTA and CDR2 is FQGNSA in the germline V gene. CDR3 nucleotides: TGTGCCAGCAGCTGGAAGGTTTCCTACGAGCAGTACTTC. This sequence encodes CASSWKVSYEQYF.

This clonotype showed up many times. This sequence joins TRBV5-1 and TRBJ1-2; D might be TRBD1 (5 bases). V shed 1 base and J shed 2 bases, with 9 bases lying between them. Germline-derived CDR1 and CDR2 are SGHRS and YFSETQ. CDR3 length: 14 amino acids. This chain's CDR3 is CASSLPDRNYGYTF. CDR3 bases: TGCGCCAGCAGCTTGCCTGACAGAAACTATGGCTACACCTTC.

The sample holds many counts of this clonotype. The CDR3 DNA sequence: TGCAGTGCTAGACCCCCCCGAGAAGGTAGAAACACCATATATTTT. The encoded protein is CSARPPREGRNTIYF. The J gene is TRBJ1-3, the V gene TRBV20-1; D ambiguous. From germline, CDR1 is DFQATT and CDR2 SNEGSKA (reference sequence). This CDR3 spans 15 amino acids. V was cut by 2 bases and J by 5 bases, with 16 bases left in between.

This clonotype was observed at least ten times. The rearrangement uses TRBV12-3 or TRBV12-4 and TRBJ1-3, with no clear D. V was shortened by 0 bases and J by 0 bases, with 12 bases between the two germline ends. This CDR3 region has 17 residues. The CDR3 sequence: CASSLAARSVSGNTIYF. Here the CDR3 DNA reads TGTGCCAGCAGTTTAGCCGCACGGTCTGTCTCTGGAAACACCATATATTTT.

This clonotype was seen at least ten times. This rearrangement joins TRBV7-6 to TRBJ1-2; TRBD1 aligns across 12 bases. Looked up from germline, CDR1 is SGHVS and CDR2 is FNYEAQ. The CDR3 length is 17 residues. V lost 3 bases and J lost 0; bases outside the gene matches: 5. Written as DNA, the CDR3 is TGTGCCAGCAGCTTCGGGACAGGGGGCGTATCTAACTATGGCTACACCTTC. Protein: CASSFGTGGVSNYGYTF.

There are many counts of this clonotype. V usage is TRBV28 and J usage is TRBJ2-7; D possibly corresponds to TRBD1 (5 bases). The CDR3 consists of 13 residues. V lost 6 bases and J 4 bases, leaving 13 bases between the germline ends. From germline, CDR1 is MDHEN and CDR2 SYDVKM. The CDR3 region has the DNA TGTGCCAGCAGAATAAATCAGGGATACGAGCAGTACGTC. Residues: CASRINQGYEQYV.

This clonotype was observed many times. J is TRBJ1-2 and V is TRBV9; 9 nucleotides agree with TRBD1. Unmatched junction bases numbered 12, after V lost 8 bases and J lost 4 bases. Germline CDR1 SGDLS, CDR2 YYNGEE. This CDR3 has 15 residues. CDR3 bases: TGTGCCAGTAACCTAAGGACAGGGGCCTTCTATGGCTACACCTTC. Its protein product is CASNLRTGAFYGYTF.

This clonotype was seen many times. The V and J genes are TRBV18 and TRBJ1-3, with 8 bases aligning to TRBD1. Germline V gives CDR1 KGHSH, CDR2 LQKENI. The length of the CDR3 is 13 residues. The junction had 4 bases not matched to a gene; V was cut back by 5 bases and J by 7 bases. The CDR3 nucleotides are TGTGCCAGCTCATCGGGACAGGATAACACCATATATTTT. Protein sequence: CASSSGQDNTIYF.

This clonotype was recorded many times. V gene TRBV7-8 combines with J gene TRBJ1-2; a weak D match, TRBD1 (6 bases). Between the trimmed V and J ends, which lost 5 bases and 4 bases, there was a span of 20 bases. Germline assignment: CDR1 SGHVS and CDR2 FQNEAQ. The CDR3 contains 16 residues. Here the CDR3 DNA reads TGTGCCAGCAGCCCCTCGAGGGGGGGGGCTACCTATGGCTACACCTTC. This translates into CASSPSRGGATYGYTF.

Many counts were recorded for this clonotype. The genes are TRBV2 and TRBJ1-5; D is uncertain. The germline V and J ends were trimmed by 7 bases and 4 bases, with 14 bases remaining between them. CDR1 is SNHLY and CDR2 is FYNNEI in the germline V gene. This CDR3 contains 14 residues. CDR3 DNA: TGTGCCAGCAAAATAGGGAACGGTAATCAGCCCCAGCATTTT. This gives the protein CASKIGNGNQPQHF.

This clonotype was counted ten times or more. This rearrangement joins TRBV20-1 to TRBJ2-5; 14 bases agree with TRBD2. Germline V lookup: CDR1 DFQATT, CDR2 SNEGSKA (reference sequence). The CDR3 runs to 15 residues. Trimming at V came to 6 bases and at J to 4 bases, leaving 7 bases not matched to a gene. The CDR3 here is CSAATSGGAGETQYF. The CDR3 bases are TGCAGTGCCGCGACTAGCGGGGGGGCGGGAGAGACCCAGTACTTC.

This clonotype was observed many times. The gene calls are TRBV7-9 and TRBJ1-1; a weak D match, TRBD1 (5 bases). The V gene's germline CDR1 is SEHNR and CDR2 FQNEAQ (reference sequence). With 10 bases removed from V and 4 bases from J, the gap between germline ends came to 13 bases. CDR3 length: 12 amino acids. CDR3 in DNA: TGTGCCACAAGACTGGGGGGCACTGAAGCTTTCTTT. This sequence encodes CATRLGGTEAFF. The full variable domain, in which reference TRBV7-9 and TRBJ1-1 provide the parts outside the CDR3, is DTGVSQNPRHKITKRGQNVTFRCDPISEHNRLYWYRQTLGQGPEFLTYFQNEAQLEKSRLLSDRFSAERPKGSFSTLEIQRTEQGDSAMYLCATRLGGTEAFFGQGTRLTVV.

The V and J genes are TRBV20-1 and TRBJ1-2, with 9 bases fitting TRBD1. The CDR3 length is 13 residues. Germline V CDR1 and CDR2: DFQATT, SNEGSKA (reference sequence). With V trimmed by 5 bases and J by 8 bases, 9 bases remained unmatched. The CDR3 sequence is CSAPEQGAQGYTF. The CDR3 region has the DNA TGCAGTGCTCCCGAACAGGGGGCCCAGGGCTACACCTTC.

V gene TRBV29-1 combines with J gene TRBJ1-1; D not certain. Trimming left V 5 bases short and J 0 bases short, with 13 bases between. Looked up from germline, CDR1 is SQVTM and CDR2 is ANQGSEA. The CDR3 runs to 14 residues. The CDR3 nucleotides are TGCAGCGTTTCATCACATCAGATGAACACTGAAGCTTTCTTT. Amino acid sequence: CSVSSHQMNTEAFF.